These T cell receptor beta chains were read from a single sample in a study of blood T cell repertoires in COVID-19. Method: immunoSEQ multiplex PCR; TCRdb's copy keeps in-frame clones and lacks some. There are roughly 80,000 clones in the sample; around nine tenths occur only once, and approximately 1.7% lies in the top ten. Sequencing was performed on peripheral blood. Receptors were obtained from a man aged 55 to 70 with acute or convalescent COVID-19. CDR3s include the opening cysteine and the closing phenylalanine or tryptophan. Fields, in order: V gene, D gene, clone size, CDR3 length, J gene, CDR3 protein, CDR3 DNA. The D gene is left open where the match is weak. Size is stated for part of the rows, as once, few or many counts, or as a class when the clone is expanded.

>TRBV28|TRBD2|-|14|TRBJ2-3
CASSTSGGTDTQYF
TGTGCCAGCAGTACTAGCGGAGGCACAGATACGCAGTATTTT
>TRBV19|-|-|17|TRBJ1-1
CASSNPAGAGLNTEAFF
TGTGCCAGTAGTAATCCAGCCGGTGCGGGTTTGAACACTGAAGCTTTCTTT
>TRBV25-1|TRBD1|-|17|TRBJ1-4
CASSLSGQGFSVEKLFF
TGTGCCAGCAGTCTATCGGGACAGGGGTTTTCAGTGGAAAAACTGTTTTTT
>TRBV9|TRBD1|-|16|TRBJ2-3
CASSVTGTGGTDTQYF
TGTGCCAGCAGCGTAACCGGGACAGGGGGTACAGATACGCAGTATTTT
>TRBV28|TRBD1|-|17|TRBJ2-6
CASSPWTGNSGANVLTF
TGTGCCAGCAGCCCCTGGACAGGAAATTCTGGGGCCAACGTCCTGACTTTC
>TRBV2|TRBD2|-|15|TRBJ2-1
CASRAGLAGIYEQFF
TGTGCCAGCAGAGCAGGACTAGCGGGAATCTATGAGCAGTTCTTC
>TRBV25-1|-|-|15|TRBJ1-6
CASSEQAGLNSPLHF
TGTGCCAGCAGTGAACAGGCCGGTTTGAACTCACCCCTCCACTTT
>TRBV30|-|-|15|TRBJ2-7
CAWSVRGISSYEQYF
TGTGCCTGGAGTGTACGAGGAATAAGCTCCTACGAGCAGTACTTC
>TRBV24-1|-|-|16|TRBJ2-3
CATSEYAGQSTDTQYF
TGTGCCACCAGTGAGTACGCGGGACAGTCCACAGATACGCAGTATTTT
>TRBV12-3/TRBV12-4|-|-|13|TRBJ2-1
CASRLDSHNEQFF
TGTGCCAGCAGGTTGGACAGCCACAATGAGCAGTTCTTC
>TRBV4-1|TRBD1|-|15|TRBJ1-1
CASSQYTWDSTEAFF
TGCGCCAGCAGCCAATACACTTGGGACAGCACTGAAGCTTTCTTT
>TRBV10-3|TRBD1|-|14|TRBJ1-4
CAISGTGANEKLFF
TGTGCCATCAGTGGGACAGGGGCGAATGAAAAACTGTTTTTT
>TRBV6-5|-|-|15|TRBJ1-1
CASSFVSEGNTEAFF
TGTGCCAGCAGTTTTGTTTCGGAGGGCAACACTGAAGCTTTCTTT
>TRBV19|TRBD2|-|18|TRBJ2-3
CASSLTLAGASHWDTQYF
TGTGCCAGTAGTTTAACCCTAGCGGGAGCGTCCCACTGGGATACGCAGTATTTT
>TRBV10-1|TRBD1|-|16|TRBJ2-3
CASGGGWDRGTDTQYF
TGCGCCAGCGGGGGGGGTTGGGACAGGGGAACAGATACGCAGTATTTT
>TRBV10-3|TRBD2|-|17|TRBJ2-3
CAIAELAGGLSTDTQYF
TGTGCCATCGCGGAGCTAGCGGGAGGGCTTAGCACAGATACGCAGTATTTT
>TRBV28|-|few|15|TRBJ1-2
CASSTIRGGDYGYTF
TGTGCCAGCAGTACCATTAGGGGTGGCGATTATGGCTACACCTTC
>TRBV11-2|-|-|13|TRBJ1-1
CASKWQVNTEAFF
TGTGCCAGCAAGTGGCAGGTGAACACTGAAGCTTTCTTT
>TRBV5-1|TRBD1|-|15|TRBJ1-1
CASSLEGQEISKAFF
TGCGCCAGCAGCTTGGAGGGACAGGAGATTTCTAAAGCTTTCTTT
>TRBV6-2/TRBV6-3|TRBD2|-|14|TRBJ2-7
CASSRSGNSYEQYF
TGTGCCAGCAGCAGAAGCGGGAACTCCTACGAGCAGTACTTC
>TRBV11-2|-|-|14|TRBJ2-7
CASSSRVSSYEQYF
TGTGCCAGCAGCTCCAGGGTTAGCTCCTACGAGCAGTACTTC
>TRBV12-5|TRBD1|-|15|TRBJ2-2
CASGLGHRGSGELFF
TGTGCTAGTGGTTTGGGCCACAGGGGGAGCGGGGAGCTGTTTTTT
>TRBV6-5|-|-|14|TRBJ1-1
CASSPRSSDTEAFF
TGTGCCAGCAGTCCGAGGAGTTCTGACACTGAAGCTTTCTTT
>TRBV6-5|TRBD1|-|14|TRBJ2-7
CASSHTTGEYEQYF
TGTGCCAGCAGTCACACGACAGGGGAATACGAGCAGTACTTC
>TRBV28|-|-|14|TRBJ1-2
CASSRSPGSGGYTF
TGTGCCAGCAGTCGGTCCCCAGGGTCGGGTGGCTACACCTTC
>TRBV2|TRBD2|-|15|TRBJ2-2
CASSEATSGAGELFF
TGTGCCAGCAGTGAAGCGACTAGCGGTGCCGGGGAGCTGTTTTTT
>TRBV6-5|TRBD1|-|15|TRBJ2-1
CASSYRDRGSYEQFF
TGTGCCAGCAGTTACCGGGACAGGGGTAGCTATGAGCAGTTCTTC
>TRBV6-1|TRBD1|-|14|TRBJ1-1
CASSEPQGRTEAFF
TGTGCCAGCAGTGAACCACAGGGGCGGACTGAAGCTTTCTTT
>TRBV14|-|-|16|TRBJ2-5
CASSQDHPPRRETQYF
TGTGCCAGCAGCCAAGATCATCCCCCAAGGCGGGAGACCCAGTACTTC
>TRBV10-3|-|-|14|TRBJ1-1
CAISDTTVNTEAFF
TGTGCCATCAGTGACACGACAGTGAACACTGAAGCTTTCTTT
>TRBV6-1|-|-|15|TRBJ1-4
CASSEVGGEGEKLFF
TGTGCCAGCAGTGAAGTCGGGGGGGAGGGTGAAAAACTGTTTTTT
>TRBV4-3|TRBD1|-|15|TRBJ1-1
CASSQDPAGGTEAFF
TGCGCCAGCAGCCAAGATCCGGCAGGGGGCACTGAAGCTTTCTTT
>TRBV2|TRBD2|-|14|TRBJ2-7
CASRPSGSSFEQYF
TGTGCCAGCAGACCTAGCGGGAGTTCTTTCGAGCAGTACTTC
>TRBV29-1|-|-|11|TRBJ2-7
CSVDTDYEQYF
TGCAGCGTTGACACAGACTACGAGCAGTACTTC
>TRBV6-2/TRBV6-3|TRBD2|-|17|TRBJ2-2
CASSSEGLAGFGGELFF
TGTGCCAGCAGTTCCGAAGGACTAGCGGGATTTGGCGGGGAGCTGTTTTTT
>TRBV30|-|-|12|TRBJ1-1
CAWSGSGGKAFF
TGTGCCTGGAGTGGGAGCGGGGGCAAAGCTTTCTTT
>TRBV27|TRBD1|-|13|TRBJ1-2
CASSPPTGYGYTF
TGTGCCAGCAGTCCACCGACAGGGTATGGCTACACCTTC